This TCR beta chain was profiled in a study of OX40 agonist ivuxolimab in advanced cancers. Across the study: Treatment received earlier with anti-PD-1, anti-PD-L1 or anti-CTLA-4 agents was allowed, and over 30% had some. Study findings and constraints: Mean expanded clone counts were higher in CD8+ than CD4+ T cells. What antigens the expanded peripheral T cells recognized was never established. Also showing low normalized T-cell clonal expansion were some of the nonresponders.

A note on this clone: The antigen remains undetermined.

Some clones are missing from TCRdb's copy, which holds only in-frame ones; the method was immunoSEQ multiplex PCR. In the table there are about 90,000 clones, roughly 90% of which are singletons. Trimming took 0 bases from V and 4 from J; bases not matched to a gene: 4. There are 16 residues in the CDR3. Germline CDR1 is MGHRA and CDR2 is YSYEKL. The TCR sequence derives from an adult with an advanced solid tumor such as melanoma, head and neck, liver or kidney cancer. J is TRBJ2-4 and V is TRBV4-1; 9 positions match TRBD1. The source material was CD4+ or CD8+ T cells sorted from blood, sampled in a trial of the OX40 agonist ivuxolimab. For the CDR3, the DNA is TGCGCCAGCAGCCAAGAATGGGGACAGGGTAAAAACATTCAGTACTTC. Encoded protein: CASSQEWGQGKNIQYF.